These T cell receptor beta chains were read from a single sample in a study of cytomegalovirus exposure and HLA in healthy donors. The protocol was immunoSEQ multiplex PCR, while the TCRdb copy is restricted to in-frame clones and leaves out a portion. This sample contains 140,000 to 150,000 clones. Input material: PBMCs. The receptors come from a woman aged 50 to 60 in good health and CMV-seronegative. Both conserved end residues are part of each CDR3. Fields, in order: V gene, D gene, J gene, CDR3 DNA, CDR3 protein. A D gene is named only where the DNA matches it firmly.

V gene: TRBV9; D gene: TRBD2; J gene: TRBJ2-5; CDR3 DNA: TGTGCCAGCAGCGTAGGTAGCGGGGGGTCCCAAGAGACCCAGTACTTC; CDR3 protein: CASSVGSGGSQETQYF
V gene: TRBV5-4; D gene: TRBD1; J gene: TRBJ1-2; CDR3 DNA: TGTGCCAGCAGCTTGGCGCAGAAGGGACAGGGACGGTATGGCTACACCTTC; CDR3 protein: CASSLAQKGQGRYGYTF
V gene: TRBV2; D gene: .; J gene: TRBJ2-2; CDR3 DNA: TGTGCCAGCAGCGAGACAGGCCCATTAGCCGGGGAGCTGTTTTTT; CDR3 protein: CASSETGPLAGELFF
V gene: TRBV5-4; D gene: .; J gene: TRBJ1-1; CDR3 DNA: TGTGCCAGCAGCTTGGGAAGGGGGGGAACTGAAGCTTTCTTT; CDR3 protein: CASSLGRGGTEAFF
V gene: TRBV5-1; D gene: TRBD1; J gene: TRBJ2-2; CDR3 DNA: TGCGCCAGCAGACAGGGGGCAGACACCGGGGAGCTGTTTTTT; CDR3 protein: CASRQGADTGELFF
V gene: TRBV6-1; D gene: .; J gene: TRBJ1-2; CDR3 DNA: TGTGCCAGCAGTGTGCAACAGGGTAGAGGCTACACCTTC; CDR3 protein: CASSVQQGRGYTF
V gene: TRBV19; D gene: .; J gene: TRBJ1-2; CDR3 DNA: TGTGCCAGTAGTACCCTTTATGGCTACACCTTC; CDR3 protein: CASSTLYGYTF
V gene: TRBV7-2; D gene: TRBD1; J gene: TRBJ1-4; CDR3 DNA: TGTGCCAGCAGCTCCGAGCAGGGGGCTTACGAAAAACTGTTTTTT; CDR3 protein: CASSSEQGAYEKLFF
V gene: TRBV4-2; D gene: .; J gene: TRBJ1-5; CDR3 DNA: TGTGCCAGCAGCCAAGATGGGGCAGGGTACCAGCCCCAGCATTTT; CDR3 protein: CASSQDGAGYQPQHF
V gene: TRBV6-5; D gene: TRBD1; J gene: TRBJ1-5; CDR3 DNA: TGTGCCAGCAGCAGAGACAGGGGCACTCAGCCCCAGCATTTT; CDR3 protein: CASSRDRGTQPQHF
V gene: TRBV4-1; D gene: TRBD1; J gene: TRBJ1-2; CDR3 DNA: TGCGCCAGCAGCCACCCCCGACAGGGACTCTATGGCTACACCTTC; CDR3 protein: CASSHPRQGLYGYTF
V gene: TRBV28; D gene: .; J gene: TRBJ1-2; CDR3 DNA: TGTGCCAGCAGCCAAACCCGGGCTAACTATGGCTACACCTTC; CDR3 protein: CASSQTRANYGYTF
V gene: TRBV7-2; D gene: .; J gene: TRBJ1-2; CDR3 DNA: TGTGCCAGCAGCCCTCAGGGGTATGGCTACACCTTC; CDR3 protein: CASSPQGYGYTF
V gene: TRBV2; D gene: .; J gene: TRBJ2-7; CDR3 DNA: TGTGCCAGCACTGTCGACAGATTTACCTACGAGCAGTACTTC; CDR3 protein: CASTVDRFTYEQYF
V gene: TRBV6-6; D gene: .; J gene: TRBJ2-5; CDR3 DNA: TGTGCCAGCAGTCCCCCGAGCGGTGGGCGGGAGACCCAGTACTTC; CDR3 protein: CASSPPSGGRETQYF
V gene: TRBV5-6; D gene: .; J gene: TRBJ1-5; CDR3 DNA: TGTGCCAGCAGCTTGCGTCTACAGAGCAATCAGCCCCAGCATTTT; CDR3 protein: CASSLRLQSNQPQHF
V gene: TRBV18; D gene: .; J gene: TRBJ1-5; CDR3 DNA: TGTGCCAGCTCACCCCAAACAGGTCGCAATCAGCCCCAGCATTTT; CDR3 protein: CASSPQTGRNQPQHF
V gene: TRBV4-3; D gene: TRBD1; J gene: TRBJ2-5; CDR3 DNA: TGCGCCAGCAGCCCTAGAACCGGACAGGTCCAAGAGACCCAGTACTTC; CDR3 protein: CASSPRTGQVQETQYF
V gene: TRBV11-3; D gene: .; J gene: TRBJ2-5; CDR3 DNA: TGTGCCAGCAGCCGAGAGAAAACGGAGACCCAGTACTTC; CDR3 protein: CASSREKTETQYF
V gene: TRBV2; D gene: .; J gene: TRBJ1-4; CDR3 DNA: TGTGCCAGCAACAGTGGGGAGGAAAAACTGTTTTTT; CDR3 protein: CASNSGEEKLFF
V gene: TRBV5-1; D gene: .; J gene: TRBJ2-3; CDR3 DNA: TGCGCCAGCAGCTCGGCGGGACAGCCTAATTTATCGCAGTATTTT; CDR3 protein: CASSSAGQPNLSQYF
V gene: TRBV19; D gene: TRBD1; J gene: TRBJ2-7; CDR3 DNA: TGTGCCAGTAGTATATCCGGACAGGGGGATTCCCCTTTCGAGCAGTACTTC; CDR3 protein: CASSISGQGDSPFEQYF